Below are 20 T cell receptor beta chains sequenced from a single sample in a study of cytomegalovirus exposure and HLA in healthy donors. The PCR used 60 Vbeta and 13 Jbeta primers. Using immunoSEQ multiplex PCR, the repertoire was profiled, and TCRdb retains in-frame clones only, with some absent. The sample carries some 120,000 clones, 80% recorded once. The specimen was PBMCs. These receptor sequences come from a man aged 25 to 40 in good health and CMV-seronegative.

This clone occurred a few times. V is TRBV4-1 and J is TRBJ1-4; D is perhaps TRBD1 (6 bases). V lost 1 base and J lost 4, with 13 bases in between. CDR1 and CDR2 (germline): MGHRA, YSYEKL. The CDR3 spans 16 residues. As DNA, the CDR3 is TGCGCCAGCAGCCAAGCGACACAGGGTTATAATGAAAAACTGTTTTTT. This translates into CASSQATQGYNEKLFF.

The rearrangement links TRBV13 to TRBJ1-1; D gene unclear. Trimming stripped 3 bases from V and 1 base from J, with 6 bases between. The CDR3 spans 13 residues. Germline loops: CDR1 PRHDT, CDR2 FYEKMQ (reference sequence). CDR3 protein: CASSFAGNTEAFF. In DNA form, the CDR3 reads TGTGCCAGCAGCTTCGCCGGGAACACTGAAGCTTTCTTT. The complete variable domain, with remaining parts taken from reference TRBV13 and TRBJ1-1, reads AAGVIQSPRHLIKEKRETATLKCYPIPRHDTVYWYQQGPGQDPQFLISFYEKMQSDKGSIPDRFSAQQFSDYHSELNMSSLELGDSALYFCASSFAGNTEAFFGQGTRLTVV.

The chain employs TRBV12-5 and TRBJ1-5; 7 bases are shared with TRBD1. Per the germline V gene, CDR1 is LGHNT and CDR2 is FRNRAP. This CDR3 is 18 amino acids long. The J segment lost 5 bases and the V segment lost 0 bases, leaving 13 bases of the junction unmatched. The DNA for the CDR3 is TGTGCTAGTGGTTTGGTTAAGGGCGACAGGGTGGAAGATCAGCCCCAGCATTTT. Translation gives CASGLVKGDRVEDQPQHF.

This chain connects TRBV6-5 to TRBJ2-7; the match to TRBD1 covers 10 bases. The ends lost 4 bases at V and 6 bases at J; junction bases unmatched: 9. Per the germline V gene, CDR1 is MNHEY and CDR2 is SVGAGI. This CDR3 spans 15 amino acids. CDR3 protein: CASSSRQGAGGEQYF. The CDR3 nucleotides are TGTGCCAGCAGTTCTCGACAGGGGGCGGGGGGCGAGCAGTACTTC.

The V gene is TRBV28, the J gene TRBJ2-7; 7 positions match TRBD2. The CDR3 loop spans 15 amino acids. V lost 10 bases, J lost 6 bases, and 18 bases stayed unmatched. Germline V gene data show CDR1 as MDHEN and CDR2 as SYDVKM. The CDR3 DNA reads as TGTGCCACCAACCCCCCACGGGAGGTCCGAGTCGAGCAGTACTTC. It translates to CATNPPREVRVEQYF.

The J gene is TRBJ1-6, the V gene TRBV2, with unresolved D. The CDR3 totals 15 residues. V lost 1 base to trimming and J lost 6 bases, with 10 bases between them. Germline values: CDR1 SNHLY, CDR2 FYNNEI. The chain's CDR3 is CASSEVTTANSPLHF. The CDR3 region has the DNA TGTGCCAGCAGTGAAGTAACTACGGCTAATTCACCCCTCCACTTT.

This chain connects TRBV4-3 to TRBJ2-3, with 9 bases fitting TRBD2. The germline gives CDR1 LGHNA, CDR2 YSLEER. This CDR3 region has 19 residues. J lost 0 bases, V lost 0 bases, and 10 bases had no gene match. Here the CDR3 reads CASSQELVGLAPSTDTQYF. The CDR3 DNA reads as TGCGCCAGCAGCCAAGAACTGGTCGGACTAGCGCCTAGCACAGATACGCAGTATTTT.

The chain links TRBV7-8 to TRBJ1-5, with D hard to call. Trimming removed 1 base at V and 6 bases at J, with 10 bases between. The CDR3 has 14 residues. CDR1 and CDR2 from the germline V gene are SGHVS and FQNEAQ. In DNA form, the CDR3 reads TGTGCCAGCAGCTTAGGAGTAACGGGTCAGCCCCAGCATTTT. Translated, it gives CASSLGVTGQPQHF.

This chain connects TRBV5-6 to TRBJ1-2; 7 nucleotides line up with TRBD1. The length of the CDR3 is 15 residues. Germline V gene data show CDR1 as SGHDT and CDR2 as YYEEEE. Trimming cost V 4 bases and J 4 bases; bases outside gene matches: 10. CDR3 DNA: TGTGCCAGCAGCCCTAGACAGGGCAGCTTCTATGGCTACACCTTC. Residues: CASSPRQGSFYGYTF.

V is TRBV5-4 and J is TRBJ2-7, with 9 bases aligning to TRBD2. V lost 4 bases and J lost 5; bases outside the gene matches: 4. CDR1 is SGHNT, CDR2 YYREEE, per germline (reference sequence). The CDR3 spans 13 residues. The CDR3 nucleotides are TGTGCCAGCAGCCCCTCTAGCGGGGACGAGCAGTACTTC. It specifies CASSPSSGDEQYF.

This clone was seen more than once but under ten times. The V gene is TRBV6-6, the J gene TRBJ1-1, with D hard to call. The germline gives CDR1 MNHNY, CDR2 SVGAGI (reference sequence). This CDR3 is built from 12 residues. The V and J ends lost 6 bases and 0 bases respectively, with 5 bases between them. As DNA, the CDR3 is TGTGCCAGCAGCCAGGTGAACACTGAAGCTTTCTTT. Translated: CASSQVNTEAFF.

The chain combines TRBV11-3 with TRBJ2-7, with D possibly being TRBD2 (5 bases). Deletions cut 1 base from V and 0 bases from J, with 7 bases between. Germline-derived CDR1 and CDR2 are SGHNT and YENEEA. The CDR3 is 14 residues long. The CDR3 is CASSLGGDSYEQYF. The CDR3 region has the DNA TGTGCCAGCAGCTTAGGGGGAGACTCCTACGAGCAGTACTTC.

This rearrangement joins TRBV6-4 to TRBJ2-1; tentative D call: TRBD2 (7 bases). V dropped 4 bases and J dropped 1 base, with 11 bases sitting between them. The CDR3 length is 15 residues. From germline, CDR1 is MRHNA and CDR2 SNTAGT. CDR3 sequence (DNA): TGTGCCAGCAGTGCCGAGGGGGGGTCCTACAATGAGCAGTTCTTC. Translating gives CASSAEGGSYNEQFF.

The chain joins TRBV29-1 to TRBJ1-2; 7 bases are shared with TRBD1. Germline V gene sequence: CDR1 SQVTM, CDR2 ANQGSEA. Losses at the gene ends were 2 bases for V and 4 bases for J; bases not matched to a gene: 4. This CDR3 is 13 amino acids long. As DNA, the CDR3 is TGCAGCGTTGAAAAGGGGGCAGGCTATGGCTACACCTTC. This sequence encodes CSVEKGAGYGYTF.

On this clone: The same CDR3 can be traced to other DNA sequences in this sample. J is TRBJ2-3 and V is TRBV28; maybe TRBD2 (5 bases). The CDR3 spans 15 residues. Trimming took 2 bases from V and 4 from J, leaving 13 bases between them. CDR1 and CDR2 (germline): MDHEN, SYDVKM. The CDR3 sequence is CASSLLAGGADTQYF. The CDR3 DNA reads TGTGCCAGCAGTTTACTAGCCGGAGGCGCAGATACGCAGTATTTT.

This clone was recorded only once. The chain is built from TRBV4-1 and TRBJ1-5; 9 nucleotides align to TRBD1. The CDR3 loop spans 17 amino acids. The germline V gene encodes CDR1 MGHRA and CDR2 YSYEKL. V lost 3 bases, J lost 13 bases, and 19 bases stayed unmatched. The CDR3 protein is CASSQDTNWGGTGRQHF. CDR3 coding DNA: TGCGCCAGCAGCCAGGATACAAATTGGGGGGGGACAGGGCGTCAGCATTTT.

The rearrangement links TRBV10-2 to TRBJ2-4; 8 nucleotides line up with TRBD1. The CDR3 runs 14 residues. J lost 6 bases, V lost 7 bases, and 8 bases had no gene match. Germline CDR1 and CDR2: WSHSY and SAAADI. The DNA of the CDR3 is TGCGCCAGCACCTCCTTTGGACAGGGAAACATTCAGTACTTC. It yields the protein CASTSFGQGNIQYF.

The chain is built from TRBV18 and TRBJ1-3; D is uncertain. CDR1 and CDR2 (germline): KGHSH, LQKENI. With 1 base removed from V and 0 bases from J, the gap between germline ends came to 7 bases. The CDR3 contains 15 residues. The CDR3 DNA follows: TGTGCCAGCTCACCACGTGCGGACTCTGGAAACACCATATATTTT. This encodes CASSPRADSGNTIYF.

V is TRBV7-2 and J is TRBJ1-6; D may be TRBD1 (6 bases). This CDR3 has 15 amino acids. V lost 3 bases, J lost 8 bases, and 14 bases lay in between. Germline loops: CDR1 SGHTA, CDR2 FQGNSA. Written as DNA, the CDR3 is TGTGCCAGCAGCTTTTACAGGGCCAGAGATTCACCCCTCCACTTT. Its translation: CASSFYRARDSPLHF.

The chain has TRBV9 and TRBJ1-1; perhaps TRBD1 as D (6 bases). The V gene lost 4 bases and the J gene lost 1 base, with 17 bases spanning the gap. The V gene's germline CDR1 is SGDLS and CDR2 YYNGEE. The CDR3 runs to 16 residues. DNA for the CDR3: TGTGCCAGCAGCCCAAGAGGCAGGGGACCGAACACTGAAGCTTTCTTT. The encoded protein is CASSPRGRGPNTEAFF.